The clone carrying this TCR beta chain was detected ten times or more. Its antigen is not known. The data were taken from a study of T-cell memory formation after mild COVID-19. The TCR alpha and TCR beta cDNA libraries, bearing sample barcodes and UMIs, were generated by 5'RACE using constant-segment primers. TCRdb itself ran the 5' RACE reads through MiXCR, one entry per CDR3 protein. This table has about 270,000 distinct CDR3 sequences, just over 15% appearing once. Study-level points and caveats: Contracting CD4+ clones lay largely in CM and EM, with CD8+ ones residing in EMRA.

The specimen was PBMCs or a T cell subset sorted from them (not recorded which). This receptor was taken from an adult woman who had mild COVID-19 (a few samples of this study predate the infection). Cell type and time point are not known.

The CDR3 region is CASRPETGASYEQYF. CDR3 in DNA: TGTGCCAGCAGACCCGAGACAGGGGCCTCCTACGAGCAGTACTTC. J is TRBJ2-7 and V is TRBV6-2 or TRBV6-3; 8 bases fit TRBD1. Unmatched junction bases numbered 7, after V lost 6 bases and J lost 0 bases. This CDR3 has 15 residues. The germline CDR1 and CDR2 sequences are MNHEY and SVGEGT.